This entry concerns a single T cell receptor (beta chain). The antigen is unknown. Receiving focal radiation plus CTLA-4 blockade with ipilimumab were patients who had chemo-refractory metastatic non-small-cell lung cancer. This specimen comes from a study of radiotherapy plus CTLA-4 blockade in lung cancer. The overall study: Objective response was observed in roughly 20% of patients, and disease control in roughly 30%. Study findings and constraints: There was expansion of tumor-derived TCR clones in blood after radiotherapy plus ipilimumab. Early blood T cell clone changes and increased post-radiation serum interferon-beta were reportedly the strongest response predictors.

Profiled with immunoSEQ multiplex PCR; TCRdb holds only in-frame clones, not every one. The sample carries tens of thousands of clones, 70% to 80% recorded once. The specimen was peripheral blood, collected from a patient treated with radiotherapy plus ipilimumab. This TCR was recovered from a human donor with non-small cell lung cancer that progressed on radiotherapy plus ipilimumab.

The CDR3 reads CARSPGGKLFF. CDR3 bases: TGTGCCAGAAGCCCGGGGGGAAAACTGTTTTTT. The chain is built from TRBV7-9 and TRBJ1-4; tentatively, D is TRBD1 (5 bases). This CDR3 region has 11 residues. CDR1 SEHNR and CDR2 FQNEAQ come from the germline V gene (reference sequence). V shed 9 bases and J shed 10 bases, with 12 bases lying between them.